These T cell receptor beta chains were read from a single sample in a study of blood T cell repertoires in COVID-19. Clones were sequenced by immunoSEQ multiplex PCR, and TCRdb holds only the in-frame ones, with some missing. The profile shows under 250,000 clones, over 75% of them singletons. The sequencing input was peripheral blood. These receptors were obtained from a man aged 50 to 60 with COVID-19, enrolled during active disease. The conserved cysteine and the conserved F or W are not part of the CDR3 here. For some rows the clone size is stated as once, few or many, or as a class when expanded; others skip it.

>TRBV7-2|TRBJ2-7|.
ASSAQTSGRARTYEQY
>TRBV19|TRBJ2-5|.
ASSAGLMQTQY
>TRBV5-4|TRBJ2-3|.
ASSRSGGAGDTQY
>TRBV30|TRBJ2-1|.
AWSPPGRGGEQF
>TRBV7-9|TRBJ1-1|.
ASSLGQIGEAF
>TRBV6-2/TRBV6-3|TRBJ2-5|.
ASSYWEEEEETQY
>TRBV23-1|TRBJ1-4|.
ASSQSTGSEFATNEKLF
>TRBV10-3|TRBJ2-5|.
AIKGTSGTQETQY
>TRBV20-1|TRBJ1-5|.
SASSTEDSNQPQH
>TRBV30|TRBJ2-3|.
AWSLIAGITDTQY
>TRBV30|TRBJ2-7|once
AWSVRTGYHEQY
>TRBV2|TRBJ1-6|.
ASSGYQSGSPLH
>TRBV10-3|TRBJ1-2|.
AISESRLSNYGYT
>TRBV18|TRBJ2-5|.
ASSPHAGPAETQY
>TRBV5-1|TRBJ1-1|once
ASSLNTEAF
>TRBV30|TRBJ1-2|.
AWSPSDRREYGYT
>TRBV29-1|TRBJ1-1|.
SSSAGGSTEAF
>TRBV10-2|TRBJ1-5|.
ASSENGIAQPQH
>TRBV28|TRBJ2-1|.
ASSETGWGGNEQF
>TRBV10-1|TRBJ2-7|.
ASSESGGASSYEQY
>TRBV5-1|TRBJ2-2|.
ASSLLSPGGGNTGELF
>TRBV7-9|TRBJ1-5|.
ASSRSNQPQH
>TRBV30|TRBJ2-7|once
AWSSRRGYYEQY
>TRBV6-5|TRBJ1-6|.
ASSPDRGPLH
>TRBV6-2/TRBV6-3|TRBJ2-1|.
ASSYWLASSYNEQF
>TRBV5-1|TRBJ2-1|.
ASSSTAGSGYNEQF
>TRBV9|TRBJ2-2|few
ASSVLAENTGELF
>TRBV7-9|TRBJ2-1|.
ASTNAGGNEQF
>TRBV12-3/TRBV12-4|TRBJ2-7|.
ASRVSREQY
>TRBV7-9|TRBJ2-7|.
ASSHTADLYEQY
>TRBV28|TRBJ1-1|.
ASSSQTGGTEAF
>TRBV24-1|TRBJ2-3|.
ATSDWTSGRDTQY
>TRBV19|TRBJ1-4|.
ASSMRGGRGFQEKLF
>TRBV7-2|TRBJ2-5|.
ASSLLSGEETQY
>TRBV6-1|TRBJ2-3|.
ASSAPTGQGVLSTDTQY
>TRBV12-3/TRBV12-4|TRBJ1-6|.
ASSLPEDSPLH
>TRBV7-7|TRBJ2-5|.
ASSLSGEGQETQY
>TRBV5-1|TRBJ2-7|.
ASSGGQGGYEQY
>TRBV5-1|TRBJ2-7|few
ASSLGAGSYEQY
>TRBV7-9|TRBJ2-7|.
ASSSAGDFYEQY
>TRBV2|TRBJ1-5|.
ASSEEGRHNQPQH
>TRBV6-4|TRBJ2-3|.
ASSLGTSGTDTQY
>TRBV7-9|TRBJ2-5|.
ASSLGAEIETQY
>TRBV18|TRBJ1-1|.
ASSPPGPLSPEAF
>TRBV30|TRBJ1-1|once
AWRAMNTEAF
>TRBV6-1|TRBJ2-7|.
ASSEPVSSGSYEQY
>TRBV2|TRBJ2-7|.
ASRNLLAGLNYEQY
>TRBV18|TRBJ2-3|.
ASSPIASGTDTQY
>TRBV4-2|TRBJ2-3|.
ASSQDGIAGVTDTQY
>TRBV3-1/TRBV3-2|TRBJ2-7|.
ASSQAGILGQY
>TRBV27|TRBJ2-7|many
ASSPGTNPYEQY
>TRBV7-9|TRBJ2-7|once
ASSPGTGGAYEQY
>TRBV7-9|TRBJ1-4|.
AISPGDNEKLF
>TRBV10-3|TRBJ1-2|.
AIAGTGVDGYT
>TRBV7-9|TRBJ1-1|.
ASSSRLSNDEAF
>TRBV6-7|TRBJ1-3|.
ASSYSRVSGNTIY
>TRBV3-1/TRBV3-2|TRBJ2-6|once
ASSQLTGANVLT
>TRBV3-1/TRBV3-2|TRBJ2-5|once
ASSRRVLAGLSSYETQY
>TRBV6-6|TRBJ1-1|.
ASRPPTTGTYTEAF